This T cell receptor (beta chain) was observed in a study of cytomegalovirus exposure and HLA in healthy donors. In the study overall: It was reported in a later analysis that the 120 or so validation repertoires used the same platform as the approximately 650 first-cohort repertoires.

In the case of this clone: What it binds is not known.

Germline V gene sequence: CDR1 MDHEN, CDR2 SYDVKM. Trimming took 4 bases from V and 6 from J; bases not matched to a gene: 1. The CDR3 totals 12 residues. Libraries were prepared by immunoSEQ multiplex PCR; TCRdb keeps only in-frame clonotypes and omits some of them. This sample carries 200,000 to 250,000 clones, 75% to 90% of them seen once, and the ten largest clones take roughly 5.5%. Study conclusions and caveats: Cytomegalovirus association was assigned to about 180 TCR beta chains. Using the classifier, cytomegalovirus status was reportedly diagnosed with high specificity and sensitivity.

Sequencing input: PBMCs. The chain has TRBV28 and TRBJ2-3; 7 positions agree with TRBD1. This receptor was identified in a young woman in good health and CMV-seronegative. The CDR3 region has the DNA TGTGCCAGCAGTTCCAGGGGGGATACGCAGTATTTT. It specifies CASSSRGDTQYF.